These T cell receptor beta chains were read from a single sample in a study of CD8+ T cells in alopecia areata. Libraries were prepared by immunoSEQ multiplex PCR; TCRdb keeps only in-frame clonotypes and omits some of them. Among approximately 180,000 clones listed, around 63% were seen once. Specimen: CD4+ T cells sorted from blood, collected at week 0. Source of these receptors: a human donor with alopecia areata. Both conserved end residues are part of each CDR3.

CDR3aa,v_gene,j_gene
CAWRFANEQFF,TRBV30,TRBJ2-1
CASSQETASREDTQYF,TRBV4-1,TRBJ2-3
CAISEKSSGVYEQYF,TRBV10-3,TRBJ2-7
CSVEPQLNTEAFF,TRBV29-1,TRBJ1-1
CASSPLGGANVLTF,TRBV14,TRBJ2-6
CSVEVPGGYTF,TRBV29-1,TRBJ1-2
CSPPYGYTF,TRBV20-1,TRBJ1-2
CASSQRGVDSHQLDTQYF,TRBV4-3,TRBJ2-3
CAWSPLDGFNYGYTF,TRBV30,TRBJ1-2
CAWSRGTSGPYEQYF,TRBV30,TRBJ2-7
CAWSAWTGQGVTGELFF,TRBV30,TRBJ2-2
CASSVEWGTDTQYF,TRBV9,TRBJ2-3
CASSDQRAGQPQHF,TRBV7-8,TRBJ1-5
CSVGGNTNTGELFF,TRBV29-1,TRBJ2-2
CASDRERAGANVLTF,TRBV30,TRBJ2-6
CATRGSTGSDSPLHF,TRBV15,TRBJ1-6
CASSLARVSTDTQYF,TRBV11-3,TRBJ2-3
CSVEAQGGYGYTF,TRBV29-1,TRBJ1-2
CSATGFGGSETQYF,TRBV29-1,TRBJ2-5
CASSLQGTDGYTF,TRBV5-1,TRBJ1-2
CSVVASGTTDTQYF,TRBV29-1,TRBJ2-3
CASSSGRGSEQYF,TRBV5-1,TRBJ2-7
CASAPEQGAYEQYF,TRBV7-2,TRBJ2-7
CASSLNPGDSPLHF,TRBV7-2,TRBJ1-6
CSRWDVAGGYTF,TRBV29-1,TRBJ1-2
CAWTSGNTEAFF,TRBV30,TRBJ1-1
CSVRQGLDSYEQYF,TRBV29-1,TRBJ2-7